This TCR beta chain derives from a study of control samples from healthy donors and cancer patients. V shed 1 base and J shed 0 bases, with 3 bases lying between them. Germline V lookup: CDR1 SQVTM, CDR2 ANQGSEA. The CDR3 length is 12 residues. This table comes from immunoSEQ multiplex PCR, and its TCRdb copy is limited to in-frame clones, with some not included. The table records about 170,000 clones, roughly 91% of them present only once. This clone has just a few counts. The specimen sequenced was blood. This chain connects TRBV29-1 to TRBJ1-1; D is uncertain. The TCR originated in a young woman in good health. Here the CDR3 reads CSVEAVNTEAFF. The CDR3 DNA sequence: TGCAGCGTTGAAGCAGTGAACACTGAAGCTTTCTTT.